This is a list of T cell receptor beta chains from one sample in a study of neurological immune-mediated disorders. TCRdb called the 5' RACE reads again in MiXCR, with one record for every CDR3 protein. The sample shows fewer than 85,000 distinct CDR3 sequences, 4.5% to 6% of them seen only once. Sequenced: PBMCs. The receptors come from a woman in her 70s with multiple sclerosis. The CDR3 runs from the conserved cysteine through the conserved F or W. A D gene is named only where the DNA matches it firmly. Clone sizes are given selectively: once, few, many, or a class where the clone is expanded.

-,TRBJ2-1,many,TRBV7-3,TGTGCCAGCAGCCCCCACGGGAAGACCTACAATGAGCAGTTCTTC,CASSPHGKTYNEQFF
-,TRBJ1-1,many,TRBV6-1,TGTGCCAGCAGTGATCCAGGAAAACTGAACACTGAAGCTTTCTTT,CASSDPGKLNTEAFF
TRBD1,TRBJ1-2,many,TRBV5-1,TGCGCCAGCAGCTTGGACAGGGGGTCGCGGGCTAACTATGGCTACACCTTC,CASSLDRGSRANYGYTF
TRBD2,TRBJ2-7,many,TRBV7-2,TGTGCCAGCAGCTTAGCTGCGGGGGCCTACGAGCAGTACTTC,CASSLAAGAYEQYF
-,TRBJ2-3,many,TRBV28,TGTGCCAGCAGGGCGGGAACTAGCACAGATACGCAGTATTTT,CASRAGTSTDTQYF
-,TRBJ2-1,many,TRBV5-8,TGTGCCAGCAGCTTGATAGCGATAAATGAGCAGTTCTTC,CASSLIAINEQFF
TRBD1,TRBJ1-3,few,TRBV6-1,TGTGCCAGCAGTACAGGGGGCTCTGGAAACACCATATATTTT,CASSTGGSGNTIYF
TRBD1,TRBJ1-2,-,TRBV6-5,TGTGTCAGCAGTTACTCGGGGGACAGCTGGCTTCGATACACCTTC,CVSSYSGDSWLRYTF
-,TRBJ1-5,many,TRBV20-1,TGCAGTGCTAGAGGGGGGGGCCGCAATCAGCCCCAGCATTTT,CSARGGGRNQPQHF
TRBD1,TRBJ1-1,many,TRBV5-1,TGCGCCAGCAGCCTCTCGGACAGGGGGCGGTTGAACACTGAAGCTTTCTTT,CASSLSDRGRLNTEAFF
-,TRBJ2-1,many,TRBV4-3,TGCGCCAGCAGCCAAGATGGGGGGAGCAATGAGCAGTTCTTC,CASSQDGGSNEQFF
-,TRBJ1-1,-,TRBV5-1,TGCGCCAGCAGCTTACGGGGGGGTACTGAAGCTTTCTTT,CASSLRGGTEAFF
TRBD2,TRBJ2-5,many,TRBV20-1,TGCAGTGCTTCCCGGGCATCTAGCGGGAGGTGGCAAGAGACCCAGTACTTC,CSASRASSGRWQETQYF
-,TRBJ2-3,-,TRBV29-1,TGCAGCCCTGAAGATACGCAGTATTTT,CSPEDTQYF
TRBD2,TRBJ2-3,-,TRBV5-1,TGCGCCAGCAGCTTAACCGCGGCTAGCGGAAACACAGATACGCAGTATTTT,CASSLTAASGNTDTQYF